The clone carrying this T cell receptor beta chain was counted a few times. Preparation of the TCRbeta library involved a method that used unique molecular identifiers. Each CDR3 protein gets one entry after TCRdb re-called the PCR reads with MiXCR. The sample includes about 540,000 distinct CDR3 sequences, approximately 20% of them seen just once. These data originate in a study of T-cell reconstitution after alpha-beta-depleted transplantation in children. The sequence came from a human donor who donated a stem cell graft to a child with acute lymphoblastic leukemia. Sequences were derived from PBMCs from the stem cell graft donor, sampled from the stem cell graft.

Here the CDR3 reads CASRRAGFTDTQYF. The DNA of the CDR3 is TGTGCCAGCAGGCGAGCGGGATTCACAGATACGCAGTATTTT. The chain uses TRBV12-3 or TRBV12-4 and TRBJ2-3; 7 bases align to TRBD2. The junction had 5 bases not matched to a gene; V was cut back by 6 bases and J by 2 bases. The CDR3 contains 14 residues.